This TCR beta chain emerged from a study of blood T cells in healthy people across ages. The people who gave samples were healthy Caucasians from Russia, aged roughly 6 to 100. A sample-barcoded 5' primer and a J-beta primer mix were used in a second PCR of roughly 7 to 12 cycles. TCRdb reprocessed the 5' RACE reads with MiXCR, giving one entry per CDR3 protein. This table holds 550,000 to 750,000 distinct CDR3 sequences, around a fifth found once. General observations from the study: Age brought a roughly linear fall in TCR beta diversity measured per million T cells.

This clonotype was observed a handful of times. Antigen specificity is unknown. This TCR was sampled from a man in his 70s in good health. Sequenced sample: blood.

The CDR3 DNA follows: TGTGCCAGCAGCTCCCTTCCGGGAGTAGATTACAATGAGCAGTTCTTC. This gives the protein CASSSLPGVDYNEQFF. The chain carries TRBV7-8 and TRBJ2-5; D possibly corresponds to TRBD2 (6 bases). Matching the DNA end better, TRBJ2-1 makes the J call doubtful. The CDR3 is 16 residues long. Germline V lookup: CDR1 SGHVS, CDR2 FQNEAQ.